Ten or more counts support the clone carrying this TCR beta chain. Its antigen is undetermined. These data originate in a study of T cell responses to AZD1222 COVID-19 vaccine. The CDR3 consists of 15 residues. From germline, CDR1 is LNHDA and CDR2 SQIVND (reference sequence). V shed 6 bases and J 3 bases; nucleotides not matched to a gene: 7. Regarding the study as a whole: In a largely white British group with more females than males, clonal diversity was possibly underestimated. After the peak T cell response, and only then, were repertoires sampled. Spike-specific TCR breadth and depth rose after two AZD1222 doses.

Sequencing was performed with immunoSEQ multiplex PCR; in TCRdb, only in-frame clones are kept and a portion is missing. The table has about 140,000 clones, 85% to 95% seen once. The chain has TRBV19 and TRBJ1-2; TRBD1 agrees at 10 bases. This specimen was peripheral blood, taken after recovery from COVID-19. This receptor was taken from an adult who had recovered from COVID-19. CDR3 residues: CASSPGTGAYYGYTF. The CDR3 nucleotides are TGTGCCAGTAGCCCAGGGACAGGGGCGTACTATGGCTACACCTTC. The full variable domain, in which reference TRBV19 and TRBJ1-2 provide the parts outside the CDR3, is DGGITQSPKYLFRKEGQNVTLSCEQNLNHDAMYWYRQDPGQGLRLIYYSQIVNDFQKGDIAEGYSVSREKKESFPLTVTSAQKNPTAFYLCASSPGTGAYYGYTFGSGTRLTVV.